This T cell receptor beta chain was recovered during a study of T cell responses to AZD1222 COVID-19 vaccine. Study results and limitations: Nearly half of unique spike-specific TCRs reportedly avoided B.1.351 and B.1.1.7 mutated regions. Researchers report vaccine-associated CD4 TCRs spanning spike, with dominance at 160-218 and 743-854.

Profiled with immunoSEQ multiplex PCR; TCRdb holds only in-frame clones, not every one. The data hold more than 80,000 clones, with about 94% observed a single time. A few counts support this clone. Its specificity is not known. The germline V gene encodes CDR1 SQVTM and CDR2 ANQGSEA. The CDR3 runs 13 residues. V lost 2 bases to trimming and J lost 10 bases, with 17 bases between them. Investigators merged groups given second doses at roughly 4 or roughly 12 weeks. Sequencing was performed on peripheral blood, taken 28 days after the second AZD1222 dose. The chain couples TRBV29-1 to TRBJ1-2, with D perhaps TRBD1 (5 bases). This sequence originates from an adult who received the AZD1222 COVID-19 vaccine. CDR3: CSVEQAQRGNYTF. In nucleotides, the CDR3 is TGCAGCGTTGAACAGGCACAGCGGGGGAACTACACCTTC.